These 2 T cell receptor beta chains came from one sample sequenced in a study of T cells after yellow fever vaccination. A single record per CDR3 protein comes from TCRdb applying MiXCR to the 5' RACE reads. Of roughly 520,000 distinct CDR3 sequences detected, about a fifth appear once; the ten largest clones hold around 17%. Sequences were derived from PBMCs, sampled roughly 23 days after the first yellow fever vaccination. The receptors here all came from a man aged 18 to 29 who received the YFV17D yellow fever vaccine.

The table lists this clonotype with a few counts. The V and J genes are TRBV10-1 and TRBJ2-5, with D hard to call. Germline V CDR1 and CDR2: WNHNN, SYGVQD (reference sequence). V shed 1 base and J shed 3 bases, with 9 bases lying between them. The CDR3 runs to 14 residues. The CDR3 nucleotides read TGCGCCAGCAGTGAGTTAAACCAAGAAGAGACCCAGTACTTC. Protein product: CASSELNQEETQYF.

This sequence joins TRBV20-1 and TRBJ2-3, with D unresolved. The V and J ends lost 2 bases and 6 bases respectively, with 12 bases between them. The CDR3 has 13 amino acids. Germline CDR1 and CDR2: DFQATT and SNEGSKA (reference sequence). The CDR3 nucleotides read TGCAGTGCTAGAAGGCCCCCTCGGGATACGCAGTATTTT. Its protein is CSARRPPRDTQYF.